This passage covers 9 T cell receptor beta chains from one sample sequenced in a study of T-cell memory formation after mild COVID-19 (dated by TCRdb to about 2021). Library creation used 5' RACE. TCRdb names Illumina NovaSeq 6000 as the instrument used. The public reads were reanalyzed by TCRdb: fastp trimming at Q25, MiXCR alignment, in-frame beta chains only. CDR3 protein duplicates are merged, each entry listing the most common genes and DNA. Present in this sample are about 470,000 distinct CDR3 sequences, more than 20% of which were seen just once. The ten most abundant clones make up around 12% of the sample. The material sequenced was PBMCs or a T cell subset sorted from them (not recorded which). Receptor source: an adult woman who had mild COVID-19 (a few samples of this study predate the infection). The sample titles of this study are shuffled in the database, so cell type and time point are left out; the donor was told from shared clones.

This clonotype has only a few counts. The genes are TRBV7-9 and TRBJ2-1; weak D call: TRBD2 (6 bases). This CDR3 has 15 residues. The germline CDR1 and CDR2 sequences are SEHNR and FQNEAQ (reference sequence). Trimming stripped 5 bases from V and 4 bases from J, with 15 bases between. CDR3 region: CASSLGLFLYNEQFF. The CDR3 DNA reads as TGTGCCAGCAGCCTAGGACTATTTTTGTACAATGAGCAGTTCTTC. Filled out from reference TRBV7-9 and TRBJ2-1, the complete variable domain reads DTGVSQNPRHKITKRGQNVTFRCDPISEHNRLYWYRQTLGQGPEFLTYFQNEAQLEKSRLLSDRFSAERPKGSFSTLEIQRTEQGDSAMYLCASSLGLFLYNEQFFGPGTRLTVL.

This clonotype was found a few times. J is TRBJ2-3 and V is TRBV7-2; 14 bases fit TRBD2. In germline, CDR1 is SGHTA, CDR2 FQGNSA. CDR3 length equals 17 residues. Trimming cost V 1 base and J 3 bases; bases outside gene matches: 3. CDR3 sequence (DNA): TGTGCCAGCAGCTTAGGGACTAGCGGGAGGAGGACAGATACGCAGTATTTT. Encoded protein: CASSLGTSGRRTDTQYF.

This clonotype was observed a handful of times. This CDR3 reads CATESYRGPSTGELFF. As DNA, the CDR3 is TGTGCCACCGAATCATACAGGGGGCCTTCAACCGGGGAGCTGTTTTTT. This rearrangement joins TRBV6-2 or TRBV6-3 to TRBJ2-2; 9 bases are a match to TRBD1. There are 16 residues in the CDR3. Trimming took 10 bases from V and 5 from J; bases not matched to a gene: 14. Germline V CDR1 and CDR2: MNHEY, SVGEGT.

This clonotype was detected only a few times. The chain is built from TRBV6-6 and TRBJ1-1, with 7 bases that match TRBD1. With V trimmed by 4 bases and J by 3 bases, 5 bases remained unmatched. CDR1 and CDR2 from the germline V gene are MNHNY and SVGAGI (reference sequence). CDR3 length equals 14 residues. CDR3 bases: TGTGCCAGCAGTTCCCGGGACAGATACACTGAAGCTTTCTTT. Translation gives CASSSRDRYTEAFF.

This clonotype was picked up one time. V usage is TRBV7-3 and J usage is TRBJ2-2, with 7 bases identical to TRBD2. Germline V CDR1 and CDR2: SGHTA, FQGTGA. The length of the CDR3 is 19 residues. Losses at the gene ends were 2 bases for V and 0 bases for J; bases not matched to a gene: 12. The CDR3 loop is CASSLSPILSGPNTGELFF. In nucleotides, the CDR3 is TGTGCCAGCAGCTTATCCCCCATTCTTAGCGGGCCGAACACCGGGGAGCTGTTTTTT.

The J gene is TRBJ1-1, the V gene TRBV20-1, with D unresolved. V was cut by 3 bases and J by 6 bases, with 14 bases left in between. The CDR3 has 13 amino acids. CDR1 DFQATT and CDR2 SNEGSKA come from the germline V gene (reference sequence). In DNA form, the CDR3 reads TGCAGTGCTAGTTTGGGGTTAGAGGCTGAAGCTTTCTTT. This encodes CSASLGLEAEAFF.

This rearrangement joins TRBV18 to TRBJ2-1; D is possibly TRBD2 (5 bases). From germline, CDR1 is KGHSH and CDR2 LQKENI. CDR3 size: 14 residues. V shed 2 bases and J shed 6 bases, with 11 bases lying between them. CDR3 residues: CASSPRASPNEQFF. The CDR3 nucleotides read TGTGCCAGCTCACCAAGGGCTAGCCCCAATGAGCAGTTCTTC. Complete variable domain (other parts from reference TRBV18 and TRBJ2-1): NAGVMQNPRHLVRRRGQEARLRCSPMKGHSHVYWYRQLPEEGLKFMVYLQKENIIDESGMPKERFSAEFPKEGPSILRIQQVVRGDSAAYFCASSPRASPNEQFFGPGTRLTVL.

This clonotype was observed a handful of times. The rearrangement uses TRBV3-1 and TRBJ2-7; D is ambiguous. V was trimmed by 4 bases and J by 5 bases, leaving 18 bases between them. CDR1 is LGHDT, CDR2 YNNKEL, per germline (reference sequence). The CDR3 is 15 residues long. In DNA, the CDR3 is TGTGCCAGCAGCCCCGGAGAAGAACTTAGAGACGAGCAGTACTTC. Translation: CASSPGEELRDEQYF.

This clonotype appeared a few times. The chain recombines TRBV9 with TRBJ2-5, with 10 bases aligning to TRBD2. The germline CDR1 and CDR2 sequences are SGDLS and YYNGEE. V was clipped by 0 bases and J by 5 bases; unmatched bases: 10. This CDR3 is built from 17 residues. In DNA, the CDR3 is TGTGCCAGCAGCGTAGACGGTAGCGGGGGGTCCCACGAGACCCAGTACTTC. Protein product: CASSVDGSGGSHETQYF.